This T cell receptor (beta chain) derives from a study of cytomegalovirus exposure and HLA in healthy donors (dated by TCRdb to between 2016 and 2019). Broadly, across the study: An earlier analysis of roughly 500 of the donors reported approximately 300 Gb of sequence data and roughly 100 million unique TCR beta sequences from about 200 million T cells. Around 300 gigabases of sequencing data and tens of millions of unique TCR sequences were included in an early release covering several hundred HLA-typed donors. Of the 300 to 500 genotyped donors, roughly 76% were placed in the genetic ancestry cluster associated with self-reported Caucasian donors. The study aimed to test whether signatures of past pathogen exposure could be identified by cataloging public T cell receptors. The study profiled the T cell repertoires of more than 500 subjects by immunosequencing and related them to cytomegalovirus serostatus. Along with the roughly 700-subject first cohort, a separate validation cohort of some 130 different subjects was used. To predict cytomegalovirus infection status, the study brought together high-throughput TCR immunosequencing, statistical association of individual TCRs with disease status, and machine learning. A later analysis re-analyzed previously published TCR beta repertoires from approximately 700 donors and added high-resolution HLA genotyping to study TCR occurrence patterns. In the later analysis, no new phenotypic data were used to find candidate immune exposures; instead, reliance was placed on TCR beta sequences and their occurrence across donors. To decide whether each TCR beta V gene segment behaved as functional or pseudogenic, an earlier analysis of some 570 of the donors relied on high-throughput TCR beta sequencing. Alongside the repertoire data, information on donor age, sex, ethnicity and CMV serostatus was compiled. In a later genetic analysis, genome-wide SNP genotypes for about 65% of the 666 donors were used, and that subset was treated as a discovery cohort. All discovery cohort repertoires had been generated using a single sequencing platform. Class I and class II HLA loci were covered by the typing at four-digit resolution. Typing coverage differed by locus: A, B, C, DRB1 and DQB1 were typed in about 629-640 donors, DQA1 in roughly 500, DPA1 in 600 to 610, and DPB1 in 400 to 480. Roughly five DR-DQ haplotypes were handled as single units for association and clustering, since linkage in the cohort was strong. Across about 380 genotyped donors of the cohort, an average of about 200,000 unique TCR beta nucleotide sequences per donor were sequenced, and roughly a sixth of those sequences were non-productive.

The library relied on the immunoSEQ multiplex PCR assay. The multiplex PCR relied on a mix of 60 forward primers for TCR Vbeta segments and 13 reverse primers for TCR Jbeta segments. Amplification of the CDR3 region of rearranged TCR beta genes was performed with a multiplex PCR assay on genomic DNA. Amplified TCR beta libraries were sequenced as 87-base-pair reads on the Illumina HiSeq System. Under the source paper's analysis protocol: A later analysis counted about 76 million unique TCR beta chains across the 650 to 700 repertoires, and roughly 11 million of these chains were shared by at least two donors. A nearest-neighbor algorithm error-corrected the raw reads and collapsed the reads into unique sequences, merging closely related sequences to remove PCR and sequencing errors. V, D and J gene segments were assigned by aligning CDR3 sequences to IMGT reference sequences. For a sequence to be retained, a match of at least six nucleotides was required to both a V gene segment and a J gene segment. Rearrangements were called productive when the CDR3 lacked stop codons and stayed in frame with V and J; all others were non-productive. Following IMGT convention, CDR3 was defined as the stretch from the second conserved V-encoded cysteine up to the conserved J-encoded phenylalanine. The earlier analysis of 500 to 750 of the donors excluded any sequence lacking an unambiguous match to a single V gene segment. An earlier analysis of a few hundred of the donors called V segments functional above 56.7% productive rearrangements and segregating when the between-donor standard deviation exceeded 5%. A statistical classification framework was built for diagnosing cytomegalovirus status from the catalog of TCR beta chain sequences. In a later analysis, V and J genes were assigned by comparing TCR nucleotide sequences against IMGT/GENE-DB human TR gene sequences. In a later analysis, CDR3 sequences and most-parsimonious VDJ recombination scenarios were assigned using the TCRdist pipeline. A later analysis defined each TCR beta chain by its CDR3 amino acid sequence plus V-gene family, and excluded reads lacking a unique V-gene family. To address suspected cross-contamination and a sequencing artifact, a later analysis removed a few hundred highly shared, low-generation-probability nucleotide sequences. For each public chain, a later analysis derived a clonal expansion index from normalized ranks of inferred template counts within each repertoire. In a later analysis, generation probabilities were computed with a VDJ recombination model fitted to out-of-frame rearrangements, and the resulting probabilities were checked against IGoR. In a later analysis, hypergeometric tests were used to score TCR-TCR, TCR-HLA and TCR-CMV co-occurrence, with a repertoire-size bias correction applied to TCR pairs. In a later analysis, false discovery rates were estimated by permuting HLA or CMV assignments 20 times. In a later analysis, co-occurring TCRs were grouped using DBSCAN, with TCRdist sequence similarity added in when clustering inside HLA-allele-positive subsets. Repertoires with fewer than 30,000 or more than 120,000 public chains, plus five repertoires with anomalous nucleotide sharing, were excluded from co-occurrence clustering. TCRdb retrieved this table from immuneACCESS and kept in-frame rearrangements only. Not all clones are present; in checked studies, unresolved V genes account for under half, and no reason is known for the remainder. The DNA gave D and trimming, while V, J and clone size come from that table. The sample data list 95,000 to 150,000 clones, and about three quarters of these were observed just once. 2.7% of the sample is held by the ten biggest clonotypes.

General conclusions and limits of the study: Compared with equally common non-associated chains, HLA-associated TCR beta chains in a later analysis were more clonally expanded and had lower generation probabilities. The only immune exposure information available for the cohort was CMV serostatus. In the study, roughly 160 TCR beta chains were listed as associated with cytomegalovirus. Most TCR sequences were observed very rarely across donors, whereas some public TCRs were present in many individuals. In vitro tests confirmed that a few of the cytomegalovirus-associated TCR beta chains recognize cytomegalovirus antigens. An association between a missense DCLRE1C variant and V-gene and J-gene trimming of TCR beta chains was found in a later genetic analysis and replicated in an independent cohort. In a later analysis, most CMV-associated TCR beta chains were found to appear HLA-restricted, with HLA associations seemingly driven largely by CMV exposure. The cohort was sequenced for TCR beta chains only, and without alpha or paired-chain data the features that could be detected were limited. The classifier was reported to diagnose cytomegalovirus status with high specificity and sensitivity in both the original cohort and the validation cohort. Because HLA typing was missing for some donors at each locus, association tests included only the typed subset. A further reported finding was that TCR beta sequences accurately predicted the HLA-A and HLA-B alleles for most subjects in the first cohort. When HLA alleles, especially DR and DQ, strongly co-occurred, TCR associations were difficult to assign to individual alleles. An earlier analysis of some 560 of the donors showed that most TCR beta V segments appeared in productive rearrangements either about 87% or about 30% of the time, which broadly matched IMGT annotations. In a later genetic analysis, fewer N-insertions in productive TCRs were reported among donors in an Asian-associated ancestry cluster than the roughly 640-donor mean. Sequencing depth was assumed to be roughly uniform across donors in the presence/absence analyses, though that assumption may not hold. Specific HLA alleles were associated with roughly 17,000 TCR beta sequences at a false discovery rate of 0.05 in a later analysis. Some IMGT-functional V segments, including TRBV6-2 and TRBV6-3, could not be distinguished by the 87-base-pair reads and were therefore excluded. According to a later analysis, TCR association rates differed among HLA loci, with DRB1 alleles showing the most associated TCRs and HLA-C alleles showing the fewest. The sequencing pipeline was judged likely to have produced a cluster of highly shared sequence variants as a technical artifact. The earlier analysis of a few hundred of the donors excluded roughly 17 rarely observed V segments, including chromosome 9 orphons, because counts were too low. Correlated functional status among segregating V segments might be attributable to linkage disequilibrium, but an unknown experimental factor could not be ruled out. Several of the top co-occurrence clusters appeared to be linked to parvovirus B19, influenza, CMV and Epstein-Barr virus, according to a later analysis. The authors suggested that the approach could potentially be generalized to other disease states and immunological phenotypes.

CDR1 and CDR2 were assigned from the germline V gene as SGDLS and YYNGEE. The CDR3, cysteine through phenylalanine, is 18 amino acids long. Solely the CDR3 DNA is kept, with 54 bases framed from the first base. V trim: 4 bases; J trim: 5 bases; unmatched bases: 18. To note about this clone: What antigen it recognizes has not been identified. Base qualities are not at hand, and no much larger clone is one base apart.

The cohort comprised fewer than 750 healthy bone marrow donors. Cohort members were all nominally healthy when sampled, although unrecorded immune exposures were likely present. The donor tested CMV seropositive and was one of the 289 seropositive cohort members. A peripheral blood sample was collected from each donor, and TCR beta sequencing was performed on peripheral blood mononuclear cells. Genomic DNA extraction from the blood cell samples was performed with the Qiagen DNeasy Blood Extraction Kit. The sequencing input was PBMCs. The V gene is TRBV9 and the J gene is TRBJ2-5, and 9 junction bases match TRBD2. This clonotype originated in a middle-aged woman in good health and CMV-seropositive. The DNA reads as follows: TGTGCCAGCAGCTCCGGCAGGCTAGCGGGGTCCGGGGATGAGACCCAGTACTTC. It encodes CASSSGRLAGSGDETQYF.